These 20 T cell receptor beta chains share one sample of origin, sequenced in a study of blood T cell repertoires in COVID-19 (dated by TCRdb to the early 2020s). Libraries were built with the immunoSEQ multiplex PCR assay. TCRdb limited this immuneACCESS table to in-frame rearrangements with V and J called. A share of clones is missing; checked studies link under half to unresolved V genes, and the rest is unexplained. Recorded for this sample are 200,000 to 250,000 clones; approximately 86% of them occurred a single time. 3% to 3.5% of the sample goes to the ten largest clones. Specimen: peripheral blood. Receptors originate from a man aged 55 to 70 with acute or convalescent COVID-19.

The J gene is TRBJ1-4, the V gene TRBV7-9; TRBD1 is a possible D gene (6 bases). The CDR3 consists of 17 residues. Germline V CDR1 and CDR2: SEHNR, FQNEAQ (reference sequence). V was clipped by 5 bases and J by 8 bases, with 24 bases between them. CDR3 bases: TGTGCCAGCAGCCCTGGGGGGGCTCCCTCTTCGGGGGAAAAACTGTTTTTT. Translating gives CASSPGGAPSSGEKLFF.

The chain uses TRBV3-1 (or the pseudogene TRBV3-2) and TRBJ2-7; tentative D call: TRBD1 (6 bases). Per the germline V gene, CDR1 is LGHDT and CDR2 is YNNKEL (reference sequence). V lost 5 bases, J lost 2 bases, and 16 bases lay in between. The CDR3 is 15 residues long. The CDR3 DNA reads TGTGCCAGCAGCAGCCAGAGGACAGTTACCTACGAGCAGTACTTC. Its protein is CASSSQRTVTYEQYF.

Concerning this clone itself: This CDR3 is also generated by other DNA sequences in the sample. J is TRBJ1-2 and V is TRBV3-1 (or the pseudogene TRBV3-2), with TRBD1 matching over 9 bases. The V and J ends lost 4 bases and 5 bases, in that order; junction bases with no gene match: 2. Germline CDR1 is LGHDT and CDR2 is YNNKEL (reference sequence). The CDR3 is 13 amino acids. CDR3 amino acids: CASSLGTGYGYTF. CDR3 DNA: TGTGCCAGCAGCCTAGGGACAGGGTATGGCTACACCTTC.

The chain links TRBV9 to TRBJ1-2; D is uncertain. The V end lost 5 bases, the J end lost 1 base, and 15 bases lay between the germline ends. The CDR3 totals 15 residues. Germline V gene lookup returns CDR1 SGDLS and CDR2 YYNGEE. The DNA for the CDR3 is TGTGCCAGCAGACGAGACACCTCCCATAACTATGGCTACACCTTC. This codes for CASRRDTSHNYGYTF.

The gene calls are TRBV2 and TRBJ1-1, with 10 positions matching TRBD1. Germline-derived CDR1 and CDR2 are SNHLY and FYNNEI. The CDR3 is made up of 13 amino acids. J was trimmed by 6 bases and V by 9 bases; bases with no gene match: 7. In DNA form, the CDR3 reads TGTGCCAGAGGGGGACAGGGGCCGCCTGAAGCTTTCTTT. Translated: CARGGQGPPEAFF.

The chain recombines TRBV5-1 with TRBJ2-1; 7 bases match TRBD2. Germline CDR1 SGHRS, CDR2 YFSETQ. The trim removed 5 bases at V and 2 bases at J, leaving 10 bases unmatched. The length of the CDR3 is 16 residues. Here the CDR3 DNA reads TGCGCCAGCAGTTCAGGTCGGGGGGTTGCCTACAATGAGCAGTTCTTC. It codes for CASSSGRGVAYNEQFF.

V usage is TRBV4-3 and J usage is TRBJ2-3; 8 bases agree with TRBD2. V lost 0 bases and J lost 6; bases outside the gene matches: 8. Germline CDR1 reads LGHNA; CDR2 reads YSLEER. The CDR3 contains 16 residues. The CDR3 loop is CASSQDVSGGYDTQYF. CDR3 bases: TGCGCCAGCAGCCAAGACGTCAGCGGGGGTTACGATACGCAGTATTTT.

The chain joins TRBV10-3 to TRBJ1-1, with TRBD1 matching 7 bases. CDR3 length equals 12 residues. Germline assignment: CDR1 ENHRY and CDR2 SYGVKD. The V and J ends lost 0 bases and 11 bases, in that order; junction bases with no gene match: 3. CDR3 DNA sequence: TGTGCCATCAGTGAGTCGACAGGGAGGGCTTTCTTT. This codes for CAISESTGRAFF.

This chain connects TRBV5-6 to TRBJ2-6, with 9 bases aligning to TRBD1. The CDR3 has 18 amino acids. CDR1 is SGHDT and CDR2 is YYEEEE in the germline V gene. After removal of 0 bases from V and 1 base from J, the junction contained 5 bases not matched to a gene. CDR3 sequence reads: CASSLALQGASGANVLTF. CDR3 DNA sequence: TGTGCCAGCAGCTTGGCCTTACAGGGGGCGTCTGGGGCCAACGTCCTGACTTTC.

This clone was observed a handful of times. The chain carries TRBV5-8 and TRBJ1-1; 10 positions match TRBD1. CDR1 and CDR2 (germline): SGHTS, YDEGEE. The CDR3 is 14 residues long. The trim removed 1 base at V and 4 bases at J, leaving 1 base unmatched. CDR3 region: CASSLRTGGTEAFF. DNA of the CDR3: TGTGCCAGCAGCTTGAGGACAGGGGGCACTGAAGCTTTCTTT.

The CDR3 DNA follows: TGCGCCAGCAGCCAAGATCTTGAGGGAATAGTCTCACCCCTCCACTTT. This codes for CASSQDLEGIVSPLHF. The chain links TRBV4-3 to TRBJ1-6; unclear D gene. This CDR3 has 16 residues. Trimming stripped 0 bases from V and 10 bases from J, with 16 bases between. Per the germline V gene, CDR1 is LGHNA and CDR2 is YSLEER.

The V call is TRBV2, the J call TRBJ2-7; TRBD1 matches at 12 bases. Germline CDR1 and CDR2: SNHLY and FYNNEI. Germline trimming cut 8 bases from V and 7 bases from J; bases unmatched to any gene: 6. The CDR3 loop spans 13 amino acids. CDR3 region: CASGGTGGWEQYF. The CDR3, as DNA: TGTGCCAGCGGGGGGACAGGGGGCTGGGAGCAGTACTTC.

Here the CDR3 DNA reads TGTGCCAGCAGTTTCTTGACTGATGATCAGCCCCAGCATTTT. Protein: CASSFLTDDQPQHF. V and J are TRBV2 and TRBJ1-5; D not resolved. Trimming left V 5 bases short and J 5 bases short, with 13 bases between. Germline CDR1 and CDR2: SNHLY and FYNNEI. This CDR3 has 14 residues.

V usage is TRBV5-5 and J usage is TRBJ2-4; 8 bases fit TRBD2. J gave up 6 bases and V 0 bases, and 17 bases lay outside the gene matches. The germline V gene encodes CDR1 SGHKS and CDR2 YYEKEE (reference sequence). The CDR3 spans 19 residues. CDR3 region: CASSLGGSGASSHRNIQYF. DNA for the CDR3: TGTGCCAGCAGCTTGGGTGGTAGCGGGGCATCTAGCCATAGAAACATTCAGTACTTC.

This chain uses TRBV7-3 with TRBJ2-2; perhaps TRBD1 as D (6 bases). The CDR3 sequence is 16 residues long. Germline CDR1 SGHTA, CDR2 FQGTGA. The V and J ends lost 5 bases and 8 bases respectively, with 21 bases between them. The CDR3 DNA reads as TGTGCCAGCAGCGAACACATGGGGGCCGTTAAAGGGGAGCTGTTTTTT. Encoded protein: CASSEHMGAVKGELFF. Full variable domain (rest looked up from reference TRBV7-3 and TRBJ2-2): GAGVSQTPSNKVTEKGKYVELRCDPISGHTALYWYRQSLGQGPEFLIYFQGTGAADDSGLPNDRFFAVRPEGSVSTLKIQRTERGDSAVYLCASSEHMGAVKGELFFGEGSRLTVL.

A few counts support this clone. The rearrangement links TRBV15 to TRBJ2-3, with D possibly matching TRBD1 (5 bases). The V gene lost 4 bases and the J gene lost 1 base, with 15 bases spanning the gap. Per germline, CDR1 LNHNV and CDR2 YYDKDF (reference sequence). The CDR3 spans 16 residues. The CDR3: CATSTRAASGTDTQYF. The CDR3 nucleotides read TGTGCCACCAGCACCAGGGCCGCGTCCGGCACAGATACGCAGTATTTT.

V and J are TRBV5-1 and TRBJ2-1; TRBD2 is a possible D gene (5 bases). Between the trimmed V and J ends, which lost 4 bases and 3 bases, there was a span of 11 bases. The CDR3 loop spans 14 amino acids. The germline gives CDR1 SGHRS, CDR2 YFSETQ. The CDR3 here is CASSPSTFYNEQFF. The CDR3 coding sequence is TGCGCCAGCAGCCCTAGCACCTTCTACAATGAGCAGTTCTTC.

This clone is a singleton in its sample. This chain connects TRBV24-1 to TRBJ1-1; no firm D call. Germline V CDR1 and CDR2: KGHDR, SFDVKD. V was pared by 1 base and J by 0 bases, with 11 bases between. The CDR3 has 16 amino acids. CDR3 DNA sequence: TGTGCCACCAGTGATTTTAGTGGAGATATGAACACTGAAGCTTTCTTT. This translates into CATSDFSGDMNTEAFF.

This chain links TRBV11-2 with TRBJ1-4; tentatively, D is TRBD1 (5 bases). Per germline, CDR1 SGHAT and CDR2 FQNNGV. The CDR3 is 16 amino acids. Trimming took 0 bases from V and 7 from J, leaving 15 bases between them. CDR3 DNA sequence: TGTGCCAGCAGCTTAGATTTAAGGGGTTCGGGTGAAAAACTGTTTTTT. It encodes CASSLDLRGSGEKLFF.

The chain couples TRBV6-5 to TRBJ2-2, with D maybe TRBD1 (6 bases). The ends were cut back, 1 base at V and 1 base at J, with 7 bases in the middle. This CDR3 comprises 15 residues. The germline gives CDR1 MNHEY, CDR2 SVGAGI. The CDR3 protein is CASSYLQGNTGELFF. The CDR3 region has the DNA TGTGCCAGCAGTTACTTACAGGGGAACACCGGGGAGCTGTTTTTT.